This T cell receptor beta chain is from a study of identical twins. Trimming pared 1 base from V and 1 base from J, leaving 11 bases between. The germline V gene encodes CDR1 PRHDT and CDR2 FYEKMQ (reference sequence). This CDR3 has 15 amino acids. A single record per CDR3 protein comes from TCRdb applying MiXCR to the 5' RACE reads. In the table there are some 1,600,000 distinct CDR3 sequences, roughly 35% of which are singletons. The chain recombines TRBV13 with TRBJ2-7; D is uncertain. The receptor comes from a newborn girl in good health. Sequences were obtained from cord blood. The CDR3 protein is CASSLAQARSYEQYF. The CDR3 nucleotides are TGTGCCAGCAGCTTAGCCCAGGCCCGGTCCTACGAGCAGTACTTC.